These 2 T cell receptor beta chains came from one sample sequenced in a study of glioma-infiltrating T cells after dendritic cell vaccination. Sequencing was performed with immunoSEQ multiplex PCR; in TCRdb, only in-frame clones are kept and a portion is missing. Of under 130,000 clones in the sample, about four fifths were seen once. This material consisted of blood, taken before dendritic cell vaccination. These receptors were collected from a human donor with glioblastoma.

This rearrangement joins TRBV11-3 to TRBJ1-2; a weak D match, TRBD1 (5 bases). CDR1 is SGHNT, CDR2 YENEEA, per germline. CDR3 length: 14 residues. V lost 5 bases to trimming and J lost 4 bases, with 14 bases between them. The CDR3 DNA follows: TGTGCCAGCAGCCGCAGGGCGTCTTCCTATGGCTACACCTTC. Translating it yields CASSRRASSYGYTF.

The chain has TRBV5-4 and TRBJ1-1, with D possibly being TRBD1 (5 bases). With 4 bases removed from V and 5 bases from J, the gap between germline ends came to 18 bases. Looked up from germline, CDR1 is SGHNT and CDR2 is YYREEE (reference sequence). The CDR3 is 15 amino acids. The CDR3 spells CASSQSGTAGTEAFF. The CDR3 bases are TGTGCCAGCAGCCAATCCGGGACGGCGGGGACTGAAGCTTTCTTT.